This TCR beta chain was obtained from a study of blood T cell repertoires in COVID-19. On the study more broadly: Italy, Spain and the United States were the sources of the convalescent and acute COVID-19 samples. The analysed material was cDNA or gDNA that came from T cells, B-cell-depleted T cells, or PBMCs.

With 0 bases removed from V and 6 bases from J, the gap between germline ends came to 15 bases. Germline V gene data show CDR1 as MNHEY and CDR2 as SVGAGI. This CDR3 region has 15 residues. Authors' processing steps: Nucleated cell number was recorded as an estimate derived from reference gene primer amplification. Only in-frame clones appear in the TCRdb table, and some are missing; sequencing was by immunoSEQ multiplex PCR. That table supplies the V and J calls and clone size; D and trimming were determined from the DNA. Of under 200,000 clones in the sample, roughly 70% were seen once. The clonotype comes from a woman at least 80 years old with acute or convalescent COVID-19. The sequencing input was peripheral blood. The chain combines TRBV6-5 with TRBJ2-7; D may be TRBD1 (5 bases). The CDR3 DNA is TGTGCCAGCAGTTACTCGATGGACATTTGGGGCGAGCAGTACTTC. This gives the protein CASSYSMDIWGEQYF.